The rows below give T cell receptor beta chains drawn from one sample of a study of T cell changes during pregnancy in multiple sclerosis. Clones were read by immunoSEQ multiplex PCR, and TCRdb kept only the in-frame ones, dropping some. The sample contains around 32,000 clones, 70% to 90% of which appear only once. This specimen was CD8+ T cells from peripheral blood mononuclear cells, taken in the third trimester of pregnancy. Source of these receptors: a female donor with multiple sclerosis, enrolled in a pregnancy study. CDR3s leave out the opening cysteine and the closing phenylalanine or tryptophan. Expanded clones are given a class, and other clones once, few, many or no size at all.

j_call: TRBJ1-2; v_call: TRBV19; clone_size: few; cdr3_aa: ASSDHTLPGQAYGYT
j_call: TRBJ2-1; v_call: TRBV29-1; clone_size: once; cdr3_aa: SVESPPSGSYNEQF
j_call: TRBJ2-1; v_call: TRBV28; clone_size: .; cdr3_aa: ASSSPAGDPYNEQF
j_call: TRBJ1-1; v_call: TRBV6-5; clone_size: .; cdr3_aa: ASRPDRRTEAF
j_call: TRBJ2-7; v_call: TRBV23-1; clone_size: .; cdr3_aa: ASSQSRHSTSGSHEQY
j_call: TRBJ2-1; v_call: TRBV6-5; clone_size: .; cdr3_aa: ASSRQGSRNEQF
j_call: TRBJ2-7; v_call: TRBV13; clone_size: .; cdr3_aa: ASSSRGNIKPYEQY
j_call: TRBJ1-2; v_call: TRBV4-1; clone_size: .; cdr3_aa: ASSGQGDGYT
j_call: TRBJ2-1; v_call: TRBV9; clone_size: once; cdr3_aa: ASSFRGGGAYNEQF
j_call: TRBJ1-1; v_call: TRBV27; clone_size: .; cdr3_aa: ASSEWVTGRNTEAF
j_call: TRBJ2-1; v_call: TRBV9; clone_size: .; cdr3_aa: ASSVGGSYNEQF
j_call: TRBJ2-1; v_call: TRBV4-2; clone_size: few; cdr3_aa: ASSQDSASPYNEQF
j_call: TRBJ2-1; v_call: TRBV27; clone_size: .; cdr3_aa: ASSLKTSGRYEQF
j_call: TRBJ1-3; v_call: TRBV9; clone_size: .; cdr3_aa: ASSVGQGSGNTIY
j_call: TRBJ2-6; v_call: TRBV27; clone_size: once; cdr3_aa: ASSSNRATGANVLT
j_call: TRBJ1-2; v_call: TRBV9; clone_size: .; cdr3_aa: ASTDAGGLGYT
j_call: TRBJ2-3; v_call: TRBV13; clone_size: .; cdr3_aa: ASSLDLNTGSTDTQY
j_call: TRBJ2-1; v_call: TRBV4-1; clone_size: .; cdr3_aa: ASSQDQVVGGSYNEQF
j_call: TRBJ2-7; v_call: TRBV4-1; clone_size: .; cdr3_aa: ASSPQGQYYEQY
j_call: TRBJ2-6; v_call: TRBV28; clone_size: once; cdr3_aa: ASTPEEISGANVLT
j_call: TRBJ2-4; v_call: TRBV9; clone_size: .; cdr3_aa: ASSPGLAGTKNIQY
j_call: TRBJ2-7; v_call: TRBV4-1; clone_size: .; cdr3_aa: ASSQGPSGLAYEQY
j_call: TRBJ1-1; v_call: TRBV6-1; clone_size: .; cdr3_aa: ASSEALLGSRRDTEAF
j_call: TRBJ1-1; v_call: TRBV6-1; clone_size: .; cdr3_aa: ASSGTWDRGRRAEAF